Presented here are 5 T cell receptor beta chains from one specimen sequenced in a study of cytomegalovirus exposure and HLA in healthy donors. Sequencing was performed with immunoSEQ multiplex PCR; in TCRdb, only in-frame clones are kept and a portion is missing. The data contain some 270,000 clones, approximately 83% of them singletons. Sequenced sample: PBMCs. Source of these receptors: a woman between 18 and 29 years old in good health and CMV-seronegative.

The chain uses TRBV11-1 and TRBJ2-7, with unresolved D. This CDR3 region has 14 residues. Trimming left V 0 bases short and J 0 bases short, with 6 bases between. Germline values: CDR1 SGHAT, CDR2 FQDESV (reference sequence). Here the CDR3 DNA reads TGTGCCAGCAGCTTAGCGCACGGCTCCTACGAGCAGTACTTC. This encodes CASSLAHGSYEQYF.

This sequence joins TRBV30 and TRBJ1-2, with 7 bases identical to TRBD1. The CDR3 totals 13 residues. The J segment lost 8 bases and the V segment lost 2 bases, leaving 8 bases of the junction unmatched. Germline assignment: CDR1 GTSNPN and CDR2 SVGIG (reference sequence). The CDR3 region has the DNA TGTGCCTGGAGTAACTCTGACAGGGACGGCTACACCTTC. Translated: CAWSNSDRDGYTF.

The sample holds a few counts of this clone. The chain combines TRBV25-1 with TRBJ1-2, with D uncertain. V was cut by 3 bases and J by 4 bases, with 6 bases left in between. The length of the CDR3 is 12 residues. The germline V gene encodes CDR1 MGHDK and CDR2 SYGVNS. The CDR3 loop is CASSDYGYGYTF. The CDR3 DNA is TGTGCCAGCAGTGACTACGGCTATGGCTACACCTTC.

The rearrangement uses TRBV12-5 and TRBJ2-3; 7 positions match TRBD2. Germline CDR1 reads LGHNT; CDR2 reads FRNRAP. CDR3 length: 15 residues. The trim removed 4 bases at V and 2 bases at J, leaving 6 bases unmatched. The CDR3 nucleotides read TGTGCTAGTGGTTCCGCGGGAGTGGTCACAGATACGCAGTATTTT. It translates to CASGSAGVVTDTQYF.

V and J are TRBV7-2 and TRBJ1-5, with D unclear. V lost 3 bases, J lost 4 bases, and 13 bases lay in between. CDR1 and CDR2 from the germline V gene are SGHTA and FQGNSA. The CDR3 consists of 15 residues. This CDR3 is CASSFKRGANQPQHF. The CDR3 DNA follows: TGTGCCAGCAGCTTTAAACGGGGAGCTAATCAGCCCCAGCATTTT.